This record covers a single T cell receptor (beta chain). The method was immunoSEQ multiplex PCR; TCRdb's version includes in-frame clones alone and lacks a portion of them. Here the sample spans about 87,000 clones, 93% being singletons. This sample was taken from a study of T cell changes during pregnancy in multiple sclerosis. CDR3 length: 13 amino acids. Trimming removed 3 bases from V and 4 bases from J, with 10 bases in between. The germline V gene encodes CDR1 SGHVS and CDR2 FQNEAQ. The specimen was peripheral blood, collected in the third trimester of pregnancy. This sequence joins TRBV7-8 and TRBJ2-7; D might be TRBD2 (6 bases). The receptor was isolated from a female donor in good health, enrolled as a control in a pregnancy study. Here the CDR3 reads CASSFGGRYEQYF. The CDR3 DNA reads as TGTGCCAGCAGCTTTGGAGGGAGATACGAGCAGTACTTC.